The 15 T cell receptor beta chains in this list originate from one sample, sequenced in a study of T cell repertoires in cytomegalovirus infection. TCRdb reanalysed the reads using MiXCR and keeps one entry per CDR3 protein. In the table there are some 700,000 distinct CDR3 sequences, about a third of which are singletons. Sequenced sample: PBMCs. All receptors come from a human donor in good health (CMV status not recorded). Some clones in this sample may be carry-over from other donors' samples.

V is TRBV6-6 and J is TRBJ2-3; D perhaps matches TRBD1 (5 bases). From germline, CDR1 is MNHNY and CDR2 SVGAGI (reference sequence). The CDR3 runs to 17 residues. Between the trimmed V and J ends, which lost 3 bases and 0 bases, there was a span of 16 bases. The CDR3 region is CASSYGQGPSSTDTQYF. The CDR3 region has the DNA TGTGCCAGCAGTTATGGTCAGGGCCCTTCTAGCACAGATACGCAGTATTTT.

The chain carries TRBV24-1 and TRBJ2-3, with TRBD1 identical over 7 bases. Germline V gives CDR1 KGHDR, CDR2 SFDVKD. V lost 2 bases, J lost 0 bases, and 4 bases stayed unmatched. The CDR3 length is 16 residues. CDR3 nucleotide sequence: TGTGCCACCAGTGATTGGCCGGGACAGAGCACAGATACGCAGTATTTT. Translated, it gives CATSDWPGQSTDTQYF.

The chain combines TRBV20-1 with TRBJ1-6; 9 nucleotides agree with TRBD1. After removal of 0 bases from V and 10 bases from J, the junction contained 7 bases not matched to a gene. The CDR3 contains 15 residues. From germline, CDR1 is DFQATT and CDR2 SNEGSKA (reference sequence). The CDR3 here is CSARDGGTGLSPLHF. CDR3 nucleotides: TGCAGTGCTAGAGATGGGGGGACAGGGCTGTCACCCCTCCACTTT.

The rearrangement uses TRBV27 and TRBJ1-2; D is uncertain. Germline CDR1 is MNHEY and CDR2 is SMNVEV (reference sequence). The CDR3 runs to 12 residues. V was clipped by 8 bases and J by 3 bases, with 10 bases between them. In nucleotides, the CDR3 is TGTGCCAGCGGTGACACCCACTATGGCTACACCTTC. It specifies CASGDTHYGYTF.

The chain combines TRBV6-5 with TRBJ1-1; weak D call: TRBD1 (5 bases). This CDR3 is 11 amino acids long. Germline lookup yields CDR1 MNHEY and CDR2 SVGAGI. Trimming shortened V by 6 bases and J by 8 bases, and 10 bases separated the two germline ends. CDR3 amino acids: CASRGAGEAFF. The DNA of the CDR3 is TGTGCCAGCAGAGGGGCAGGGGAAGCTTTCTTT.

The V and J genes are TRBV19 and TRBJ1-5; TRBD1 agrees at 8 bases. This CDR3 has 15 amino acids. V lost 10 bases to trimming and J lost 9 bases; unmatched junction nucleotides: 17. Per the germline V gene, CDR1 is LNHDA and CDR2 is SQIVND (reference sequence). The CDR3 protein is CANWGDDRGEGPQHF. The CDR3 coding sequence is TGTGCCAATTGGGGGGATGACAGGGGTGAAGGGCCCCAGCATTTT.

This sequence joins TRBV20-1 and TRBJ1-3; 7 nucleotides match TRBD1. Looked up from germline, CDR1 is DFQATT and CDR2 is SNEGSKA (reference sequence). The CDR3 loop spans 14 amino acids. CDR3 nucleotide sequence: TGCAGCGCAACAAGGGACAGCTCTGGAAACACCATATATTTT. Residues: CSATRDSSGNTIYF.

The rearrangement uses TRBV28 and TRBJ2-1; 10 bases map to TRBD2. The germline V gene encodes CDR1 MDHEN and CDR2 SYDVKM. This CDR3 is built from 15 residues. Unmatched junction bases numbered 9, after V lost 3 bases and J lost 10 bases. In nucleotides, the CDR3 is TGTGCCAGCAGTTTCGGGCTAGCGGGGGTGCGCGAGCAGTTCTTC. This encodes CASSFGLAGVREQFF.

The chain employs TRBV4-2 and TRBJ2-1, with 12 bases matching TRBD2. V gave up 0 bases and J gave up 5 bases; unmatched junction bases: 11. The CDR3 is 19 amino acids. Per the germline V gene, CDR1 is LGHNA and CDR2 is YNFKEQ. For the CDR3, the DNA is TGTGCCAGCAGCCAAGAACTTGGACTAGCGGGGAACCGAGACAATGAGCAGTTCTTC. Its translation: CASSQELGLAGNRDNEQFF.

This clonotype was seen repeatedly, ten times or more. The rearrangement joins TRBV7-2 to TRBJ2-5; maybe TRBD2 (6 bases). Germline CDR1 and CDR2: SGHTA and FQGNSA. Trimming removed 4 bases from V and 5 bases from J, with 14 bases in between. The length of the CDR3 is 14 residues. The CDR3 region is CASSSGLYGETQYF. The CDR3 nucleotides read TGTGCCAGCAGCTCGGGACTCTACGGGGAGACCCAGTACTTC.

This clonotype was counted a few times. The genes are TRBV28 and TRBJ1-1; 9 bases match TRBD1. Germline CDR1 and CDR2: MDHEN and SYDVKM. The CDR3 length is 18 residues. V shed 6 bases, J shed 5 bases, and the junction held 19 bases outside the gene matches. In DNA form, the CDR3 reads TGTGCCAGCAGCCTTCTCACCCGGGACAGGGTTAAAACTACTGAAGCTTTCTTT. Its protein is CASSLLTRDRVKTTEAFF. The variable domain in full, with the rest retrieved from reference TRBV28 and TRBJ1-1, is DVKVTQSSRYLVKRTGEKVFLECVQDMDHENMFWYRQDPGLGLRLIYFSYDVKMKEKGDIPEGYSVSREKKERFSLILESASTNQTSMYLCASSLLTRDRVKTTEAFFGQGTRLTVV.

This rearrangement joins TRBV6-1 to TRBJ1-1; 8 bases map to TRBD1. The ends lost 4 bases at V and 4 bases at J; junction bases unmatched: 11. Germline V CDR1 and CDR2: MNHNS, SASEGT. The CDR3 is 16 amino acids. In DNA, the CDR3 is TGTGCCAGCAGTGGGAGAAGGACAGGGCTGGTCACTGAAGCTTTCTTT. This gives the protein CASSGRRTGLVTEAFF.

The chain couples TRBV24-1 to TRBJ2-1, with TRBD2 matching over 14 bases. CDR3 length: 16 residues. Germline V gene lookup returns CDR1 KGHDR and CDR2 SFDVKD. V dropped 4 bases and J dropped 7; count of bases not matched to a gene: 5. The CDR3 sequence: CATSDLGLAGANEQFF. CDR3 coding DNA: TGTGCCACCAGTGACCTGGGACTAGCGGGGGCAAATGAGCAGTTCTTC.

The CDR3 DNA reads as TGTGCCAGCAGCCGAAGATTGGACATATCGAACACCGGGGAGCTGTTTTTT. It is translated as CASSRRLDISNTGELFF. The V call is TRBV4-2, the J call TRBJ2-2; perhaps TRBD1 as D (5 bases). Trimming shortened V by 4 bases and J by 0 bases, and 15 bases separated the two germline ends. Germline V gene data show CDR1 as LGHNA and CDR2 as YNFKEQ. The CDR3 has 17 amino acids.

In the case of this clonotype: Since the CDR3 does not end with the conserved phenylalanine or tryptophan, this likely comes from a read error. The chain couples TRBV7-6 to TRBJ1-1, with D tentatively TRBD1 (6 bases). CDR1 is SGHVS and CDR2 is FNYEAQ in the germline V gene. The CDR3 has 14 residues. This CDR3 is CASSLGQGYTEAFC. The CDR3 DNA reads TGTGCCAGCAGCTTAGGGCAGGGGTACACGGAAGCTTTCTGT.